This T cell receptor beta chain is drawn from a study of PD-L1 blockade in urothelial cancer (dated by TCRdb to about 2017). Some background on the complete study: All patients started therapy at some point between 2014 and 2016 and received atezolizumab 1,200 mg intravenously every 3 weeks. About 85% of the roughly 29 patients were males with bladder-origin urothelial cancer, and about 65% of the roughly 29 reported a prior smoking history. An ECOG performance status of 0 or 1 was recorded for the patients, and 0 to 3 prior chemotherapy regimens had been received by the patients. Blood samples were analyzed at two time points: 3 weeks after treatment start (second dose) and 6 weeks after treatment start. Blood samples gave a median of about 130,000 T cells and 82,636 unique TCRs, with a median clonality of around 0.074. The study, an exploratory multi-omic analysis, examined somatic, immune and clinical correlates of response to PD-L1 blockade with atezolizumab in urothelial cancer. Pretreatment tumor samples, along with matched peripheral blood serially collected before and after atezolizumab treatment, were subjected to TCR sequencing. Durable clinical benefit meant progression-free survival longer than 6 months, and TCR features were also tested against progression-free and overall survival. In the same patients, whole exome sequencing and RNA sequencing of pretreatment tumors were performed in addition to TCR sequencing. Durable clinical benefit was achieved by nine patients but not by the remaining 20. Pretreatment blood TCR-seq was available for about 27 patients, at least one posttreatment blood collection was obtained for some 25 patients, and tumor TCR-seq was available for some 25 patients.

Synthetic TCR analog templates were spiked into each PCR so that absolute template abundance could be estimated from read counts. The immunoSEQ assay was used to amplify TCRbeta CDR3 regions from genomic DNA with bias-controlled V and J gene primers. Rearranged TCRbeta segments were sequenced at approximately 20X coverage. In the original analysis: Clustering was used to correct sequencing errors, and CDR3s were annotated against IMGT so that V, D and J genes could be assigned. Out-of-frame and stop-codon sequences were excluded, and only productive TCRbeta rearrangements were used in downstream analyses. To compute clonality, Shannon entropy was normalized by the log of the number of unique productive sequences and then subtracted from one. Clones differing between time points or between blood and tumor were identified using Fisher's exact test with Benjamini-Hochberg correction, with an adjusted p below 0.01 applied as the threshold. Here the immuneACCESS table is served through TCRdb, limited to in-frame sequences with V and J called. Missing clones are a known gap in these copies; in checked studies unresolved V genes cover under half, and the rest lacks a known reason. V, J and clone size reflect that table, while D and trimming were determined from the DNA. This sample gives 80,000 to 130,000 clones in total; roughly nine tenths of them show up just once. The ten biggest clones cover under 0.95% of the sample.

The cohort included 29 patients with locally advanced or metastatic urothelial carcinoma who were treated at Memorial Sloan Kettering on a trial protocol. Peripheral blood mononuclear cells were collected from each patient pretreatment and during treatment, giving between 1 and 8 total time points per patient. The Qiagen DNeasy Blood extraction kit was used to purify genomic DNA from total PBMCs and tumor samples. PBMCs were collected pretreatment and during treatment, and were isolated and stored as previously described. What the study reported, not specific to this receptor: Greater expansion of tumor-associated TCR clones in peripheral blood 3 weeks after the start of treatment was observed in patients with durable benefit (n ≈ 22, p = 0.022). Because of the small sample size (n ≈ 28) and the many exploratory analyses performed, the results are intended to be regarded as hypothesis-generating. Improved progression-free and overall survival was associated with having pretreatment peripheral blood TCR clonality below the median.

Including the terminal cysteine and phenylalanine, the CDR3 comprises 12 residues. CDR3 DNA only is kept here, 36 bases in frame from base 1. Cut back by 6 bases and 9 bases, the V and J ends lie 15 bases apart. Per the germline V gene, MDHEN is the CDR1 and SYDVKM is the CDR2. About this clone: The antigen it recognizes is unknown. Base qualities are not provided; no much larger clone lies one nucleotide away.

This clonotype was obtained from a woman of 80 years or more with urothelial cancer. The source was PBMCs, collected around atezolizumab (anti-PD-L1) treatment. Recombination connected TRBV28 to TRBJ2-7; the D gene is perhaps TRBD2, from 5 matching bases. The DNA reads TGTGCCAGCAGGGTACACAGCGGCGCGCAGTACTTC. Its protein is CASRVHSGAQYF.